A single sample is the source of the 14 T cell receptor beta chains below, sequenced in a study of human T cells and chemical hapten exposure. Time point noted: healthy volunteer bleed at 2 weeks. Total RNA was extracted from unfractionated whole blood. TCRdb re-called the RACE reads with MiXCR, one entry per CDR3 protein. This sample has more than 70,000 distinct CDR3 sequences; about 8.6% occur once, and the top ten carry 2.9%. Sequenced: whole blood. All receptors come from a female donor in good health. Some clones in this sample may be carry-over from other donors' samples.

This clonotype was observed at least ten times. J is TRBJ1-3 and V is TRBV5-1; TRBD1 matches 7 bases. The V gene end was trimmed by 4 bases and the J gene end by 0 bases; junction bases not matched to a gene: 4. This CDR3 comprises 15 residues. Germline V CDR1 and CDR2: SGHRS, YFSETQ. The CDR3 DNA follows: TGCGCCAGCAGCCGAGGGACAGTCTCTGGAAACACCATATATTTT. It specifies CASSRGTVSGNTIYF.

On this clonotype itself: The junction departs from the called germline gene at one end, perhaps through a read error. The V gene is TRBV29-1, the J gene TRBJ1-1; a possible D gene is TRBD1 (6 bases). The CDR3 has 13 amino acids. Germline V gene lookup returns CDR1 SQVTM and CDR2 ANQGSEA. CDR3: CSAEGQWNTEAFF. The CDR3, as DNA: TGCAGCGCTGAAGGACAGTGGAACACTGAAGCTTTCTTT.

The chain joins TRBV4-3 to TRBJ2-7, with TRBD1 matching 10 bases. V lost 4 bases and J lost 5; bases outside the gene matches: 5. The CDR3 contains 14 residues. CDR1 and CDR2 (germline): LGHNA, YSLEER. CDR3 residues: CASSLGQGRHEQYF. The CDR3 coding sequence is TGCGCCAGCAGCCTGGGACAGGGGCGACACGAGCAGTACTTC.

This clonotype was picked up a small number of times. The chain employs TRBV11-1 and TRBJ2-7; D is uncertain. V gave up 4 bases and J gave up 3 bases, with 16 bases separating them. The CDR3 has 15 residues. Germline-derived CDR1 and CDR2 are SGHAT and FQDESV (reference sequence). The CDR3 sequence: CASSSPDRAYYEQYF. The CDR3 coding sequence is TGTGCCAGCAGCTCACCGGACCGCGCCTACTACGAGCAGTACTTC.

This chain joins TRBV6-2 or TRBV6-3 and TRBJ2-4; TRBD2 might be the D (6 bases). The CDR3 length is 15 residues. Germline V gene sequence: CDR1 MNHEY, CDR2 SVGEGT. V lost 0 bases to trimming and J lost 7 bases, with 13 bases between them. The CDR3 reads CASSYSSGGINIQYF. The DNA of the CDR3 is TGTGCCAGCAGTTACTCGTCCGGCGGGATTAACATTCAGTACTTC.

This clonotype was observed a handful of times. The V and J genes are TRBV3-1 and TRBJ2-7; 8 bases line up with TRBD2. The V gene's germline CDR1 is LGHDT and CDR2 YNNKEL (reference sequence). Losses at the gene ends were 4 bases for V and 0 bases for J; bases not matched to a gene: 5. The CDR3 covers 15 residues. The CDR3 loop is CASSRSGSRSYEQYF. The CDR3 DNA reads TGTGCCAGCAGCCGGAGCGGGAGCCGCTCCTACGAGCAGTACTTC.

CDR3 nucleotide sequence: TGTGCTAGTGGTTTGTATGTATCTGGGGCCAACGTCCTGACTTTC. Translated, it gives CASGLYVSGANVLTF. The chain is built from TRBV12-5 and TRBJ2-6; no reliable D call. The CDR3 contains 15 residues. The V gene lost 2 bases and the J gene lost 1 base, with 6 bases spanning the gap. The germline V gene encodes CDR1 LGHNT and CDR2 FRNRAP.

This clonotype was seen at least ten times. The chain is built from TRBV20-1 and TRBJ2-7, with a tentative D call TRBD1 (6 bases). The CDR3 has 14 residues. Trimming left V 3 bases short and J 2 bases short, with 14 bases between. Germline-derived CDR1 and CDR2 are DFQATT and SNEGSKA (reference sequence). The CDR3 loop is CSASISGQTYEQYF. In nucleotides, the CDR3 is TGCAGTGCTAGTATTTCCGGACAGACCTACGAGCAGTACTTC.

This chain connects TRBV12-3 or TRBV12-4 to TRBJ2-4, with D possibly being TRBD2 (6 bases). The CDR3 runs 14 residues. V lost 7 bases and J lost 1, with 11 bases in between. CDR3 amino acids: CASNPRGAKNIQYF. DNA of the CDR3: TGTGCCAGCAACCCCCGGGGGGCCAAAAACATTCAGTACTTC.

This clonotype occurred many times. The chain's CDR3 is CASSQTLNTEAFF. The CDR3 nucleotides are TGCGCCAGCAGCCAAACCTTGAACACTGAAGCTTTCTTT. The V call is TRBV5-1, the J call TRBJ1-1, with D unresolved. CDR1 is SGHRS, CDR2 YFSETQ, per germline. The germline V and J ends were trimmed by 4 bases and 0 bases, with 7 bases remaining between them. CDR3 length: 13 amino acids.

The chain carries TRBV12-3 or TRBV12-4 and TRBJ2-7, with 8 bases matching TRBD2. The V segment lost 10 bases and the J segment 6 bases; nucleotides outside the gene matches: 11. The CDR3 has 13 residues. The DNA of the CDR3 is TGTGCCACACAAGCGGGAGAAGGCCGCGAGCAGTACTTC. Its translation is CATQAGEGREQYF.

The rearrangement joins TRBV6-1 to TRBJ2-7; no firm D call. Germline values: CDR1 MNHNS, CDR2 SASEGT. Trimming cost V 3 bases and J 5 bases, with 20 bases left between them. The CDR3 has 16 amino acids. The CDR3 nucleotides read TGTGCCAGCAGTGATACCGGACGGGTGGGTGAGGACGAGCAGTACTTC. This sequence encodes CASSDTGRVGEDEQYF.

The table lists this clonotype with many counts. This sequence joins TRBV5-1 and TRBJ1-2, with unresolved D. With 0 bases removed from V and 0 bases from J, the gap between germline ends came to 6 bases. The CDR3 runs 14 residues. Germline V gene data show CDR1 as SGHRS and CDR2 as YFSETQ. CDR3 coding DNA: TGCGCCAGCAGCTTGGGGGAGGCTAACTATGGCTACACCTTC. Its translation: CASSLGEANYGYTF.

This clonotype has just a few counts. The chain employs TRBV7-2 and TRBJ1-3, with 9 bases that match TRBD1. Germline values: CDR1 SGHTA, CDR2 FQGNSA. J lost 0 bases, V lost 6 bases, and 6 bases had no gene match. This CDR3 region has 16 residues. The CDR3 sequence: CASSRTGAVSGNTIYF. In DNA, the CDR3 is TGTGCCAGCAGTCGGACAGGGGCTGTCTCTGGAAACACCATATATTTT. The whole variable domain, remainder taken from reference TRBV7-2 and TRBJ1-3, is GAGVSQSPSNKVTEKGKDVELRCDPISGHTALYWYRQSLGQGLEFLIYFQGNSAPDKSGLPSDRFSAERTGGSVSTLTIQRTQQEDSAVYLCASSRTGAVSGNTIYFGEGSWLTVV.